This TCR beta chain emerged from a study of cytomegalovirus exposure and HLA in healthy donors listed by TCRdb under 2017. Regarding the research as a whole: According to a later analysis, the roughly 120 validation repertoires were produced on the same platform as the roughly 600 repertoires of the first cohort. A separate validation cohort of approximately 120 different subjects was used in addition to the roughly 620-subject first cohort. The study was designed to test whether signatures of past pathogen exposure could be identified by cataloging public T cell receptors. The study combined high-throughput TCR immunosequencing, statistical association of individual TCRs with disease status, and machine learning to predict cytomegalovirus infection status.

Library method: the immunoSEQ multiplex PCR assay. Per the source publication's procedure: A statistical classification framework was built for diagnosing cytomegalovirus status from the catalog of TCR beta chain sequences. This immuneACCESS table, as held by TCRdb, lists in-frame sequences with V and J called but not all clones. Of the missing ones, under half trace to an unresolved V gene in checked studies; the others have no known cause. V and J calls and clone size are as listed in that table; D and trimming were resolved from the DNA. The table for this sample lists around 200,000 clones; 80% to 90% of them were counted only once. The ten largest clones take up around 1.3% of the sample. Via the germline V gene, CDR1 is SGHDN and CDR2 FVKESK. The germline V end is reduced by 0 bases and the J end by 2 bases; junction bases left unmatched: 18. From the cysteine through the phenylalanine, the CDR3 covers 20 amino acids. The retained sequence is limited to the CDR3, 60 bases, with the frame set at the first base.

Donors formed part of the validation cohort, which comprised 120 subjects and was distinct from the first cohort of over 500 subjects. What the research found in general, with its limitations: In the study, roughly 160 TCR beta chains were listed as associated with cytomegalovirus. In vitro tests confirmed that a few of the cytomegalovirus-associated TCR beta chains recognize cytomegalovirus antigens. It was suggested by the authors that the approach could potentially be generalized to other disease states and immunological phenotypes. The classifier was reported to diagnose cytomegalovirus status with high specificity and sensitivity in both the original and validation cohorts. A later analysis found that TCRs clustered in the first cohort also tended to co-occur in the 110 or so validation repertoires, with 94% of cluster scores above 0. Across donors, most TCR sequences were observed very rarely, whereas some public TCRs were present in many individuals. The validation cohort had no HLA typing available for a later analysis, so co-occurrence within that cohort was assessed over all 130 or so repertoires.

Note on this clone: Its antigen remains unidentified. No qualities accompany the bases; no much larger clone lies one base away.

Input material: PBMCs. The TCR sequence derives from a woman in her 30s in good health and CMV-seronegative. This chain is built from TRBV14 and TRBJ2-7; 8 bases in the middle match TRBD2. At the DNA level, the sequence is TGTGCCAGCAGCCAAGATATTGGTAGCTCCGGACTAGCCCGCCCCTACGAGCAGTACTTC. This translates into CASSQDIGSSGLARPYEQYF.